The clone carrying this TCR beta chain has only a few counts. Its antigen is undetermined. The sequenced template was cDNA made from the entire isolated RNA. Deep immunoSEQ sequencing covered naive, central memory and regulatory T cell samples. Generated by immunoSEQ multiplex PCR, the TCRdb table keeps only in-frame clones and is missing some. The profile shows roughly 160,000 clones, over 6% of them singletons. This specimen belongs to a study of beta chain features in type 1 diabetes. This CDR3 has 20 residues. V dropped 3 bases and J dropped 2; count of bases not matched to a gene: 14. Regarding the study as a whole: Among patients with Type 1 diabetes, TCRB CDR3s were moderately but significantly shorter in every one of the four CD4+ subsets.

The rearrangement links TRBV23-1 to TRBJ1-6, with 9 bases aligning to TRBD1. TRBV23-1 counts as an open reading frame of uncertain function. The source material was central memory CD4+ T cells from blood. The sequence was obtained from a man between 18 and 35 years old with type 1 diabetes. For the CDR3, the DNA is TGCGCCAGCAGTCACAACCCAAAGAAAGGGGACAGGGCCTATAATTCACCCCTCCACTTT. Protein product: CASSHNPKKGDRAYNSPLHF.